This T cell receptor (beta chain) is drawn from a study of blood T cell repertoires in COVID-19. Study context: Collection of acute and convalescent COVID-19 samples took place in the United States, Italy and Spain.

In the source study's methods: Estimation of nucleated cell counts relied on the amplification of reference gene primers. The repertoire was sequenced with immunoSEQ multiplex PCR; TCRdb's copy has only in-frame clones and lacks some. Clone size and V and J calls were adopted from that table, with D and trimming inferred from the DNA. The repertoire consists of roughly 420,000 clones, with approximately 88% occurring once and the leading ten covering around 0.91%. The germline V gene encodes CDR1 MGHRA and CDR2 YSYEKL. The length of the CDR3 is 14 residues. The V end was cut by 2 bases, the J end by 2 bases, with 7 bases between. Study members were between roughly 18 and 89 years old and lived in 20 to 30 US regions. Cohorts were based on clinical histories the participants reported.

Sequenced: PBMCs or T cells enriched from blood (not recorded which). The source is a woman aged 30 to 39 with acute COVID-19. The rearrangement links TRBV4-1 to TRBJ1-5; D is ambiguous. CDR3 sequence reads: CASSQRSGNQPQHF. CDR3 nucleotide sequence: TGCGCCAGCAGCCAAAGATCGGGCAATCAGCCCCAGCATTTT.